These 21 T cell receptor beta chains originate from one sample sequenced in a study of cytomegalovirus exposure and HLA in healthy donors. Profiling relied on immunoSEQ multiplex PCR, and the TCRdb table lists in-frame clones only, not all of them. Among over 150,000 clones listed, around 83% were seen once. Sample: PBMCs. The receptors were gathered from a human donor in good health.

The CDR3 coding sequence is TGTGCCTGGACGCCGGGACAGGGTATGGATACGCAGTATTTT. Translation: CAWTPGQGMDTQYF. V and J are TRBV30 and TRBJ2-3; 9 bases line up with TRBD1. The CDR3 runs 14 residues. The J segment lost 6 bases and the V segment lost 4 bases, leaving 8 bases of the junction unmatched. Germline-derived CDR1 and CDR2 are GTSNPN and SVGIG (reference sequence).

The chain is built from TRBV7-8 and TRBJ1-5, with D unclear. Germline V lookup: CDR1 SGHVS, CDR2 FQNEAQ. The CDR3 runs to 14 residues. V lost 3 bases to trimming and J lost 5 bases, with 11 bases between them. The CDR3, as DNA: TGTGCCAGCAGCTTTCAAGGGAGGTATCAGCCCCAGCATTTT. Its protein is CASSFQGRYQPQHF. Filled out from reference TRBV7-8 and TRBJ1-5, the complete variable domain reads GAGVSQSPRYKVAKRGQDVALRCDPISGHVSLFWYQQALGQGPEFLTYFQNEAQLDKSGLPSDRFFAERPEGSVSTLKIQRTQQEDSAVYLCASSFQGRYQPQHFGDGTRLSIL.

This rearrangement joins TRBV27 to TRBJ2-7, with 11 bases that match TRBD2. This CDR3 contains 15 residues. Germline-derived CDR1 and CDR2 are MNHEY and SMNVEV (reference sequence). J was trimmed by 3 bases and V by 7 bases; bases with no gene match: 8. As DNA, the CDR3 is TGTGCCAGCATCTTCTGGGGGACTAGCGGCTACGAGCAGTACTTC. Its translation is CASIFWGTSGYEQYF.

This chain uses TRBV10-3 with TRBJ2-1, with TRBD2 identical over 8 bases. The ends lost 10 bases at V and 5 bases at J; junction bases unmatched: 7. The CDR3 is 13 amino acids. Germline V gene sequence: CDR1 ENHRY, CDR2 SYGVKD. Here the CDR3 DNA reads TGTGCCAGCGGCACTAGCGGAGACAATGAGCAGTTCTTC. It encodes CASGTSGDNEQFF.

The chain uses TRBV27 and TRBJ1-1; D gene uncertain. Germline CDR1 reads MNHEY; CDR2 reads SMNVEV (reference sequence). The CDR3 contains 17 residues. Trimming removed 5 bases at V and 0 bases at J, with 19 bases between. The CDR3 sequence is CASSPGLGNLLNTEAFF. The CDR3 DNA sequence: TGTGCCAGCAGTCCAGGACTGGGGAACCTGCTGAACACTGAAGCTTTCTTT.

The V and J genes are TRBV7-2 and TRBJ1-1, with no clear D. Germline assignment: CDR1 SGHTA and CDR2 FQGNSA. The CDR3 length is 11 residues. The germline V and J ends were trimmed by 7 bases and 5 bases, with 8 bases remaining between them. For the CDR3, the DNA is TGTGCCAGCACCAAAATGACTGAAGCTTTCTTT. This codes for CASTKMTEAFF.

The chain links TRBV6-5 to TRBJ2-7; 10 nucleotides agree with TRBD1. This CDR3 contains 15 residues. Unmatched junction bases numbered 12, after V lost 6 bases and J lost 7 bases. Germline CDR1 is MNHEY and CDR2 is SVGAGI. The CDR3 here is CASSETGTGVWEQYF. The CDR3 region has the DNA TGTGCCAGCAGCGAGACCGGGACAGGGGTGTGGGAGCAGTACTTC.

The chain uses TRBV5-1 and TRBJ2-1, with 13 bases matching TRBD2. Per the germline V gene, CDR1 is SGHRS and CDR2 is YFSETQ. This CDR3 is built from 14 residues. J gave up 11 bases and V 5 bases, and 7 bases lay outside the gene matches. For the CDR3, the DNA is TGCGCCAGCAGAGAGGGGGGACTAGCGGGACAGCAGTTCTTC. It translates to CASREGGLAGQQFF.

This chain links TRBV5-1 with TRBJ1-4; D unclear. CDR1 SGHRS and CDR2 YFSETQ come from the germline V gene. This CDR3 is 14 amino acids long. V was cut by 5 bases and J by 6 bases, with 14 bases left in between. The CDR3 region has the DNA TGCGCCAGCAGTTCCGACTGGCGGTATGAAAAACTGTTTTTT. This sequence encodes CASSSDWRYEKLFF. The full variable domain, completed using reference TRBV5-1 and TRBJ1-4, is KAGVTQTPRYLIKTRGQQVTLSCSPISGHRSVSWYQQTPGQGLQFLFEYFSETQRNKGNFPGRFSGRQFSNSRSEMNVSTLELGDSALYLCASSSDWRYEKLFFGSGTQLSVL.

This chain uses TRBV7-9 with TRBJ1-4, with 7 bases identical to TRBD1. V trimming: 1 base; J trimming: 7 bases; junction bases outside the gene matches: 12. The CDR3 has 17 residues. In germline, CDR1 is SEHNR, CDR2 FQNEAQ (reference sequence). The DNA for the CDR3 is TGTGCCAGCAGCTTAGGCCCTAGGGGGAACAGGGGTGAAAAACTGTTTTTT. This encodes CASSLGPRGNRGEKLFF.

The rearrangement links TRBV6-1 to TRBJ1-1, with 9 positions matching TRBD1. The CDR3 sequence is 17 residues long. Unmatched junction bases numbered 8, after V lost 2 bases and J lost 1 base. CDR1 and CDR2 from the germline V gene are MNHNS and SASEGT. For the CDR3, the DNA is TGTGCCAGCAGTGAAAGGGGACAGGGTTTTAGGAACACTGAAGCTTTCTTT. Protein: CASSERGQGFRNTEAFF.

The CDR3 DNA reads TGCGCCAGCAGCTACTATGGGGGCTCCACTCCCTACGAGCAGTACTTC. Protein sequence: CASSYYGGSTPYEQYF. V gene TRBV5-1 combines with J gene TRBJ2-7, with D possibly TRBD1 on 6 matching bases. V lost 3 bases and J 2 bases, leaving 18 bases between the germline ends. The CDR3 sequence is 16 residues long. The germline V gene encodes CDR1 SGHRS and CDR2 YFSETQ.

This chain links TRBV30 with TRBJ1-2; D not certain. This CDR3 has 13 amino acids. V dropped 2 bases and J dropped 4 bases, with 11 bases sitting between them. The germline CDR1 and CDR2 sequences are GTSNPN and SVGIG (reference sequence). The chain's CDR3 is CAWSRPRPYGYTF. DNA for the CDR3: TGTGCCTGGAGTCGGCCGCGGCCCTATGGCTACACCTTC.

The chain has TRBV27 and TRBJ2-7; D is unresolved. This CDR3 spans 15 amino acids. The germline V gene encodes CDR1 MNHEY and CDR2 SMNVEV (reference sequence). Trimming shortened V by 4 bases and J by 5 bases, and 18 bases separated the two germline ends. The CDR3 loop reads CASSSSGSYPDEQYF. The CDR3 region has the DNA TGTGCCAGCAGTTCCTCCGGGTCCTACCCCGACGAGCAGTACTTC.

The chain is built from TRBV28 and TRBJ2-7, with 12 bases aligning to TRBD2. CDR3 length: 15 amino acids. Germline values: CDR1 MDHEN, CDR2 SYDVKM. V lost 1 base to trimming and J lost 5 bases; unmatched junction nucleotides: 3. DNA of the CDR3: TGTGCCAGCAGTTTATTGCTAGCGGGAGGGCACGAGCAGTACTTC. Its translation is CASSLLLAGGHEQYF. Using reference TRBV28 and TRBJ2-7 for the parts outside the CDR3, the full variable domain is DVKVTQSSRYLVKRTGEKVFLECVQDMDHENMFWYRQDPGLGLRLIYFSYDVKMKEKGDIPEGYSVSREKKERFSLILESASTNQTSMYLCASSLLLAGGHEQYFGPGTRLTVT.

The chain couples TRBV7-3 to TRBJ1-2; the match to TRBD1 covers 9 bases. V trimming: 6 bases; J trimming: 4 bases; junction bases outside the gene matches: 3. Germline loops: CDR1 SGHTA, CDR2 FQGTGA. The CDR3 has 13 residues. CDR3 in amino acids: CASSPGQGYGYTF. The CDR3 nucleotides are TGTGCCAGCAGTCCGGGACAGGGCTATGGCTACACCTTC. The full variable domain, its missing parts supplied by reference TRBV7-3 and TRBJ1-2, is GAGVSQTPSNKVTEKGKYVELRCDPISGHTALYWYRQSLGQGPEFLIYFQGTGAADDSGLPNDRFFAVRPEGSVSTLKIQRTERGDSAVYLCASSPGQGYGYTFGSGTRLTVV.

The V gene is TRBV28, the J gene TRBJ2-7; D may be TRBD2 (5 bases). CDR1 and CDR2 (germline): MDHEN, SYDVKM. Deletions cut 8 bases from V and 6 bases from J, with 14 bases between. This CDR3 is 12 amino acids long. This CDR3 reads CASREPRGEQYF. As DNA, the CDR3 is TGTGCCAGCCGTGAACCCCGGGGCGAGCAGTACTTC. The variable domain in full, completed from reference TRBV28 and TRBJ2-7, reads DVKVTQSSRYLVKRTGEKVFLECVQDMDHENMFWYRQDPGLGLRLIYFSYDVKMKEKGDIPEGYSVSREKKERFSLILESASTNQTSMYLCASREPRGEQYFGPGTRLTVT.

This CDR3 is CASSVGGGGTGSYEQYF. The CDR3 DNA reads as TGTGCCAGCAGCGTAGGAGGGGGGGGGACAGGGTCTTACGAGCAGTACTTC. The chain is built from TRBV9 and TRBJ2-7; 9 bases fit TRBD1. With V trimmed by 0 bases and J by 4 bases, 11 bases remained unmatched. The CDR3 consists of 17 residues. Looked up from germline, CDR1 is SGDLS and CDR2 is YYNGEE. Variable domain in full (rest from reference TRBV9 and TRBJ2-7): DSGVTQTPKHLITATGQRVTLRCSPRSGDLSVYWYQQSLDQGLQFLIQYYNGEERAKGNILERFSAQQFPDLHSELNLSSLELGDSALYFCASSVGGGGTGSYEQYFGPGTRLTVT.

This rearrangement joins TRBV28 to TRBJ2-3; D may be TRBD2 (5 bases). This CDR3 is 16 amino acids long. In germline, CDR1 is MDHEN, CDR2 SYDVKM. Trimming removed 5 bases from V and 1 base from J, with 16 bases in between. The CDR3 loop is CASSLSERLGTDTQYF. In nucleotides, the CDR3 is TGTGCCAGCAGTCTGAGCGAGCGGCTAGGCACAGATACGCAGTATTTT. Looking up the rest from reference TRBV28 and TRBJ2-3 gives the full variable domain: DVKVTQSSRYLVKRTGEKVFLECVQDMDHENMFWYRQDPGLGLRLIYFSYDVKMKEKGDIPEGYSVSREKKERFSLILESASTNQTSMYLCASSLSERLGTDTQYFGPGTRLTVL.

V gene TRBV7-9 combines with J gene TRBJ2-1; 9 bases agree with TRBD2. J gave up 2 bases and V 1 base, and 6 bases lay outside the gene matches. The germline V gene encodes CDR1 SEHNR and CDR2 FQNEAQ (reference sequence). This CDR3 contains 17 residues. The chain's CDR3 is CASSLEAGGPPYNEQFF. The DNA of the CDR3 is TGTGCCAGCAGCTTAGAGGCGGGGGGGCCTCCCTACAATGAGCAGTTCTTC. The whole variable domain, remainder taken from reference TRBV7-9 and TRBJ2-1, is DTGVSQNPRHKITKRGQNVTFRCDPISEHNRLYWYRQTLGQGPEFLTYFQNEAQLEKSRLLSDRFSAERPKGSFSTLEIQRTEQGDSAMYLCASSLEAGGPPYNEQFFGPGTRLTVL.

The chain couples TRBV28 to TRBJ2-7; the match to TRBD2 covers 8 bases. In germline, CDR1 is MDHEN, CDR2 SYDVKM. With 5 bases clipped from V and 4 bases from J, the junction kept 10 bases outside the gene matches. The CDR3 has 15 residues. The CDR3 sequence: CASSLASGSSYEQYF. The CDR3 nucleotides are TGTGCCAGCAGTCTGGCTAGCGGGTCGTCATACGAGCAGTACTTC.